The 26 T cell receptor beta chains reported below all come from one sample, sequenced in a study of T cells after posttransplantation cyclophosphamide. Method: immunoSEQ multiplex PCR; TCRdb's copy keeps in-frame clones and lacks some. The profile covers about 14,000 clones, none occurring a single time. A marrow graft followed busulfan-fludarabine conditioning, with cyclophosphamide on days +3 and +4. The sequenced sample was PBMCs, obtained approximately 1,100 days after allogeneic stem cell transplant with posttransplant cyclophosphamide. The source of these receptors is a female patient aged 40-50 years who received an allogeneic stem cell transplant from a related donor, was CMV-positive, and had no GVHD. The T cells may come from the graft donor.

This clone was counted at least ten times. The V gene is TRBV2, the J gene TRBJ2-7, with 9 positions matching TRBD1. With V trimmed by 1 base and J by 5 bases, 6 bases remained unmatched. The CDR3 is 15 amino acids. Germline values: CDR1 SNHLY, CDR2 FYNNEI. CDR3 bases: TGTGCCAGCAGTGAAGGTGCACAGGGGGCCCACGAGCAGTACTTC. The encoded protein is CASSEGAQGAHEQYF.

The V call is TRBV5-1, the J call TRBJ2-2, with D possibly TRBD1 on 6 matching bases. Between the trimmed V and J ends, which lost 1 base and 7 bases, there was a span of 11 bases. Germline V CDR1 and CDR2: SGHRS, YFSETQ. This CDR3 region has 14 residues. Here the CDR3 reads CASSLIQGSGELFF. CDR3 DNA: TGCGCCAGCAGCTTGATACAGGGAAGCGGGGAGCTGTTTTTT.

In its sample, this clone was seen a few times. This chain connects TRBV7-5 to TRBJ1-1; the D call of TRBD1 is as the table states it, not checked on the DNA. TRBV7-5 is a pseudogene segment. The CDR3 loop spans 13 amino acids. This CDR3 reads CASSYTSNTEAFF. The CDR3 DNA is TGTGCCAGCAGCTACACATCGAACACTGAAGCTTTCTTT.

This clone was detected many times. The chain carries TRBV18 and TRBJ2-2; a weak D match, TRBD1 (5 bases). The CDR3 runs 14 residues. Trimming removed 3 bases from V and 1 base from J, with 6 bases in between. Germline CDR1 is KGHSH and CDR2 is LQKENI. The CDR3 nucleotides read TGTGCCAGCTCACCGACAGTGAACACCGGGGAGCTGTTTTTT. It is translated as CASSPTVNTGELFF.

This rearrangement joins TRBV9 to TRBJ2-6; D perhaps matches TRBD2 (5 bases). CDR1 and CDR2 from the germline V gene are SGDLS and YYNGEE. This CDR3 comprises 17 residues. V was trimmed by 0 bases and J by 0 bases, leaving 10 bases between them. The CDR3 sequence: CASSVDPDYSGANVLTF. The CDR3 bases are TGTGCCAGCAGCGTAGACCCAGACTACTCTGGGGCCAACGTCCTGACTTTC.

This clone was observed at least ten times. The CDR3: CASSAGRGLYQETQYF. The CDR3 bases are TGTGCCAGCTCTGCTGGGCGGGGGCTTTACCAAGAGACCCAGTACTTC. The chain couples TRBV7-3 to TRBJ2-5; D may be TRBD2 (7 bases). The V and J ends lost 8 bases and 0 bases respectively, with 19 bases between them. The CDR3 consists of 16 residues. CDR1 is SGHTA and CDR2 is FQGTGA in the germline V gene.

Many counts were recorded for this clone. The junction does not match germline at one end; this may be a read error. In DNA, the CDR3 is TGTGCCATCAGTGTACAGGGGACTGCAGCTTTCTTT. Amino acids: CAISVQGTAAFF. This chain uses TRBV10-3 with TRBJ1-1; 7 bases are shared with TRBD1. This CDR3 contains 12 residues. Germline values: CDR1 ENHRY, CDR2 SYGVKD.

At least ten counts were recorded for this clone. The chain has TRBV18 and TRBJ2-1; perhaps TRBD1 as D (6 bases). The germline V and J ends were trimmed by 2 bases and 1 base, with 9 bases remaining between them. Germline V lookup: CDR1 KGHSH, CDR2 LQKENI. The CDR3 extends over 15 amino acids. The chain's CDR3 is CASSPGGSSYNEQFF. Written as DNA, the CDR3 is TGTGCCAGCTCACCAGGGGGCAGTTCCTACAATGAGCAGTTCTTC.

This clone was recorded at least ten times. The chain employs TRBV15 and TRBJ1-6; D perhaps matches TRBD1 (6 bases). There are 17 residues in the CDR3. V lost 1 base, J lost 0 bases, and 10 bases lay in between. The germline CDR1 and CDR2 sequences are LNHNV and YYDKDF (reference sequence). This CDR3 is CATSRGTGSSYNSPLHF. DNA of the CDR3: TGTGCCACCAGCAGAGGAACAGGGAGCTCCTATAATTCACCCCTCCACTTT.

The sample holds many counts of this clone. V gene TRBV29-1 combines with J gene TRBJ2-3; weak D call: TRBD1 (6 bases). From germline, CDR1 is SQVTM and CDR2 ANQGSEA. Trimming cost V 0 bases and J 5 bases, with 24 bases left between them. The CDR3 runs 18 residues. This CDR3 reads CSVEEGQGLISRGDTQYF. The DNA of the CDR3 is TGCAGCGTTGAAGAGGGGCAGGGGTTGATTTCGCGTGGAGATACGCAGTATTTT.

In this sample, this clone turned up many times. This sequence joins TRBV5-1 and TRBJ2-5; 12 bases are a match to TRBD2. V gave up 0 bases and J gave up 3 bases; unmatched junction bases: 0. There are 15 residues in the CDR3. Germline V gene data show CDR1 as SGHRS and CDR2 as YFSETQ. Here the CDR3 reads CASSLGLAGEETQYF. The CDR3 DNA sequence: TGCGCCAGCAGCTTGGGACTAGCGGGGGAAGAGACCCAGTACTTC.

This clone was counted ten times or more. This rearrangement joins TRBV18 to TRBJ2-7; D is possibly TRBD1 (5 bases). V was trimmed by 1 base and J by 1 base, leaving 14 bases between them. Looked up from germline, CDR1 is KGHSH and CDR2 is LQKENI. The CDR3 runs to 16 residues. CDR3 sequence: CASSPLPAGSSYEQYF. The CDR3 DNA follows: TGTGCCAGCTCACCACTCCCGGCAGGGTCTTCCTACGAGCAGTACTTC.

This clone was recorded at least ten times. The J gene is TRBJ2-1, the V gene TRBV7-9; TRBD2 might be the D (6 bases). The CDR3 runs 13 residues. V was cut by 3 bases and J by 8 bases, with 11 bases left in between. CDR1 and CDR2 (germline): SEHNR, FQNEAQ (reference sequence). CDR3 DNA sequence: TGTGCCAGCAGCTTTAAGGGAGGCCATGAGCAGTTCTTC. Translated: CASSFKGGHEQFF.

This clone was recorded at least ten times. The rearrangement uses TRBV7-2 and TRBJ2-7; D uncertain. V shed 0 bases and J shed 4 bases, with 7 bases lying between them. Germline V lookup: CDR1 SGHTA, CDR2 FQGNSA. CDR3 size: 13 residues. This CDR3 is CASSLASLYEQYF. The CDR3 region has the DNA TGTGCCAGCAGCTTAGCTAGCTTATACGAGCAGTACTTC.

This chain connects TRBV6-5 to TRBJ2-7, with D maybe TRBD2 (8 bases). V was trimmed by 9 bases and J by 3 bases, leaving 15 bases between them. The CDR3 totals 13 residues. The germline V gene encodes CDR1 MNHEY and CDR2 SVGAGI. The CDR3 DNA reads as TGTGCCAGTCATAGCGGGACAGACTACGAGCAGTACTTC. It specifies CASHSGTDYEQYF.

In its sample, this clone was seen many times. This sequence joins TRBV7-6 and TRBJ2-1; 8 bases line up with TRBD2. V gave up 4 bases and J gave up 3 bases; unmatched junction bases: 5. The CDR3 is made up of 15 amino acids. Germline loops: CDR1 SGHVS, CDR2 FNYEAQ. The CDR3 DNA is TGTGCCAGCAGCTCCGACAGCGGGGGCTACAATGAGCAGTTCTTC. It codes for CASSSDSGGYNEQFF.

This clone was counted many times. This chain uses TRBV7-9 with TRBJ1-1, with D maybe TRBD1 (5 bases). From germline, CDR1 is SEHNR and CDR2 FQNEAQ (reference sequence). The CDR3 is made up of 13 amino acids. The V end lost 8 bases, the J end lost 8 bases, and 18 bases lay between the germline ends. CDR3 in amino acids: CASLPGPGGEAFF. The CDR3 coding sequence is TGTGCCAGCTTGCCGGGACCGGGGGGGGAAGCTTTCTTT.

The chain has TRBV7-9 and TRBJ1-1; D unresolved. V lost 5 bases and J lost 1, with 8 bases in between. The CDR3 is 13 amino acids. The germline gives CDR1 SEHNR, CDR2 FQNEAQ (reference sequence). The CDR3 reads CASSRSENTEAFF. CDR3 DNA sequence: TGTGCCAGCAGCCGATCAGAGAACACTGAAGCTTTCTTT.

This clone showed up many times. The chain has TRBV19 and TRBJ1-6, with a weak D call TRBD1 (5 bases). Trimming pared 11 bases from V and 10 bases from J, leaving 24 bases between. The CDR3 runs to 15 residues. CDR1 and CDR2 (germline): LNHDA, SQIVND (reference sequence). Here the CDR3 reads CASKGANPTRSPLHF. CDR3 bases: TGTGCCTCCAAAGGGGCAAACCCAACGAGGTCACCCCTCCACTTT.

This clone was counted many times. The J gene is TRBJ1-2, the V gene TRBV5-1; D perhaps matches TRBD1 (5 bases). The CDR3 totals 14 residues. Looked up from germline, CDR1 is SGHRS and CDR2 is YFSETQ. Trimming cost V 1 base and J 4 bases, with 11 bases left between them. CDR3 loop: CASSLMGQIYGYTF. The DNA of the CDR3 is TGCGCCAGCAGCTTGATGGGGCAGATCTATGGCTACACCTTC.

At least ten counts were recorded for this clone. The gene calls are TRBV4-1 and TRBJ1-5; D perhaps matches TRBD1 (5 bases). V was trimmed by 2 bases and J by 3 bases, leaving 8 bases between them. This CDR3 is built from 14 residues. Germline-derived CDR1 and CDR2 are MGHRA and YSYEKL. As DNA, the CDR3 is TGCGCCAGCAGCCAAAAGGACACCAATCAGCCCCAGCATTTT. It translates to CASSQKDTNQPQHF.

This clone was seen many times. This chain joins TRBV11-2 and TRBJ1-1, with a possible D match to TRBD1 (5 bases). Trimming shortened V by 1 base and J by 2 bases, and 8 bases separated the two germline ends. The germline V gene has CDR1 SGHAT and CDR2 FQNNGV. This CDR3 has 14 amino acids. This chain's CDR3 is CASSLGRGNTEAFF. The CDR3 DNA follows: TGTGCCAGCAGCTTAGGTAGGGGAAACACTGAAGCTTTCTTT.

This clone was observed many times. The V gene is TRBV9, the J gene TRBJ2-1, with 9 positions matching TRBD2. Per the germline V gene, CDR1 is SGDLS and CDR2 is YYNGEE. The CDR3 is made up of 14 amino acids. The ends lost 6 bases at V and 9 bases at J; junction bases unmatched: 10. CDR3 sequence (DNA): TGTGCCAGCAAGGGCGGGGGGGCGCAGGGTGAGCAGTTCTTC. Amino acids: CASKGGGAQGEQFF. The full variable domain, rest sourced from reference TRBV9 and TRBJ2-1, is DSGVTQTPKHLITATGQRVTLRCSPRSGDLSVYWYQQSLDQGLQFLIQYYNGEERAKGNILERFSAQQFPDLHSELNLSSLELGDSALYFCASKGGGAQGEQFFGPGTRLTVL.

The CDR3, as DNA: TGTGCCAGCAGCCCCCAGGGCAGGTCTGAAGCTTTCTTT. Translated, it gives CASSPQGRSEAFF. J is TRBJ1-1 and V is TRBV9, with D possibly TRBD1 on 5 matching bases. With 4 bases removed from V and 6 bases from J, the gap between germline ends came to 13 bases. This CDR3 region has 13 residues. The germline CDR1 and CDR2 sequences are SGDLS and YYNGEE. The whole variable domain, remainder taken from reference TRBV9 and TRBJ1-1, is DSGVTQTPKHLITATGQRVTLRCSPRSGDLSVYWYQQSLDQGLQFLIQYYNGEERAKGNILERFSAQQFPDLHSELNLSSLELGDSALYFCASSPQGRSEAFFGQGTRLTVV.

The table lists this clone with a few counts. The CDR3 protein is CASSLTGNVDYGYTF. DNA of the CDR3: TGTGCCAGCAGCTTAACGGGGAATGTCGACTATGGCTACACCTTC. The rearrangement joins TRBV11-2 to TRBJ1-2, with unresolved D. The CDR3 is made up of 15 amino acids. The germline V and J ends were trimmed by 2 bases and 3 bases, with 13 bases remaining between them. Germline V gives CDR1 SGHAT, CDR2 FQNNGV.

This clone came up many times. This chain connects TRBV5-1 to TRBJ2-3; D is perhaps TRBD2 (5 bases). The V end lost 1 base, the J end lost 1 base, and 13 bases lay between the germline ends. The V gene's germline CDR1 is SGHRS and CDR2 YFSETQ. The CDR3 is made up of 16 amino acids. The DNA for the CDR3 is TGCGCCAGCAGCTTGTTTACCCGGGGTGGCACAGATACGCAGTATTTT. This translates into CASSLFTRGGTDTQYF.